This T cell receptor beta chain stems from a study of T cell repertoires in cytomegalovirus infection. Study as a whole: CMV infection and matching HLA type were both indicated by public TCR beta signatures. Regarding the study as a whole: The ex vivo response was dominated by HLA-C-restricted CMV-specific TCR beta clonotypes.

This CDR3 spans 14 amino acids. V was clipped by 5 bases and J by 1 base; unmatched bases: 3. CDR1 and CDR2 from the germline V gene are SGHTA and FQGTGA. Many counts were recorded for this clonotype. As yet, its antigen is unknown. TCRdb fed the reads into MiXCR, producing one record per CDR3 protein. The table has about 140,000 distinct CDR3 sequences, 5.5% to 8% seen once. The sequence derives from a human donor in good health (CMV status not recorded). Some clones in this sample may be carry-over from other donors' samples. This chain connects TRBV7-3 to TRBJ2-7; 9 bases agree with TRBD1. Sequencing was done on a sample of PBMCs. The CDR3 nucleotides read TGTGCCAGCAGCCAGACAGGGGGATCCTACGAGCAGTACTTC. It translates to CASSQTGGSYEQYF.